Detailed here is one T cell receptor beta chain. This entry comes from a study of T cell changes during pregnancy in multiple sclerosis. TCRdb's copy holds only in-frame clones and misses some; the assay was immunoSEQ multiplex PCR. There are 90,000 to 130,000 clones in the sample; about 94% occur only once, and about 1.6% lies in the top ten. This TCR was recovered from a female donor with multiple sclerosis, enrolled in a pregnancy study. The sequenced sample was peripheral blood, obtained in the third trimester of pregnancy.

The CDR3 coding sequence is TGTGCCATCCGGCGGCAGATCCAAGAGACCCAGTACTTC. It is translated as CAIRRQIQETQYF. J is TRBJ2-5 and V is TRBV10-3; no clear D gene. Germline CDR1 is ENHRY and CDR2 is SYGVKD. This CDR3 contains 13 residues. Trimming pared 8 bases from V and 1 base from J, leaving 11 bases between.